This T cell receptor (beta chain) was obtained from a study of T cells in Graves' hyperthyroidism and ophthalmopathy. Trimming took 3 bases from V and 6 from J; bases not matched to a gene: 8. CDR1 DFQATT and CDR2 SNEGSKA come from the germline V gene (reference sequence). The CDR3 is 13 residues long. The investigators amplified TCR beta CDR3 regions from RNA transcripts. A first-round RT-PCR of the TCR CDR3 used the HTBI primer set. In TCRdb, the multiplex PCR reads were re-called with MiXCR into one record per CDR3 protein. Of about half a million distinct CDR3 sequences in the sample, 15% to 20% were seen once. Researchers barred patients who had uncontrolled infection, other autoimmune disease, pregnancy or lactation.

The sequenced sample was blood. The rearrangement uses TRBV20-1 and TRBJ2-7; the match to TRBD2 covers 7 bases. The sequence came from a man aged 35-49 years with Graves' ophthalmopathy. The CDR3 here is CSASQGLDSEQYF. The CDR3 DNA follows: TGCAGTGCTAGTCAAGGACTAGACAGCGAGCAGTACTTC.